This T cell receptor (beta chain) is from a study of metastatic and nonmetastatic thyroid tumors (dated by TCRdb to 2018 to 2020). Describing the broader study: For patients with malignant and with benign thyroid disease, the researchers compared repertoires between peripheral blood samples and tumor or nodule tissue samples.

Library construction relied on PCR. These reads were obtained on an Illumina HiSeq 4000. High-throughput sequencing was used to profile the TCR beta-chain CDR3 region of every patient. As for the original processing: Drawing on CDR3 differences between clinicopathological groups, the researchers built a classifier meant to tell apart patients with distant-metastatic papillary thyroid cancer. The Shannon index was used to measure repertoire diversity, and the Morisita-Horn index was used to measure how similar tumor and blood repertoires were. In TCRdb, the public reads were trimmed at Q25 with fastp and aligned with MiXCR, with productive beta chains retained. TCRdb's processing, not the authors' own work, is the source of the V and J calls. The sample table lists 40,000 to 50,000 clones, approximately 4.1% of them with a count of one. Of the sample, about 9.8% falls within the top ten clones. This clone is termed medium-sized (0.01 to 0.1%). The antigen it binds to is not known. No quality values exist for individual bases; no much larger clone is one base distant.

No treatment had been received by any patient before thyroid surgery. Patient clinical samples collected from about 2012 to 2019 were retrospectively analysed using T-cell receptor beta sequencing. The CDR3 has 14 amino acids, counting the end cysteine and phenylalanine. The DNA shown is the 42-base CDR3, in frame from base 1. A distance of 14 bases separates the germline ends of V and J, which lose 7 bases and 4 bases respectively. Looking up the germline V gene yields CDR1 MNHNS and CDR2 SASEGT. What the authors observed across the whole study: TCR beta diversity was reported as significantly higher in malignant tumors than in benign nodules, in both blood and tumor samples.

The chain was built from TRBV6-1 and TRBJ2-1; the D gene is possibly TRBD1 or TRBD2, each agreeing over 5 bases. This receptor was taken from a female donor with papillary thyroid cancer or a benign thyroid nodule (not recorded which). Some clones in this sample may be carry-over from other donors' samples. Sequencing used blood. The CDR3: CASKDREGYNEQFF. The bases read TGTGCCAGCAAAGACAGAGAGGGGTACAATGAGCAGTTCTTC.